This T cell receptor beta chain was recorded in a study of OX40 agonist ivuxolimab in advanced cancers. Profiled with immunoSEQ multiplex PCR; TCRdb holds only in-frame clones, not every one. The sample shows roughly 58,000 clones, about 93% of them seen only once. Study-level results: Expanded peripheral T cells had an undetermined antigen specificity. Averaging showed that CD8+ T cells had more expanded clones than CD4+ did.

CDR1 and CDR2 (germline): SGDLS, YYNGEE. V gave up 0 bases and J gave up 8 bases, with 13 bases separating them. CDR3 size: 14 residues. This clone was recorded once. What it recognizes is unknown. The sequence came from an adult with an advanced solid tumor such as melanoma, head and neck, liver or kidney cancer. This sample comprised CD4+ or CD8+ T cells sorted from blood, obtained in a trial of the OX40 agonist ivuxolimab. The V and J genes are TRBV9 and TRBJ2-3; D remains unclear. CDR3 amino acids: CASSVGGDGGTQYF. The CDR3 nucleotides read TGTGCCAGCAGCGTAGGGGGTGATGGTGGTACGCAGTATTTT.